One T cell receptor (beta chain) is described in this entry. Its antigen is not known. This entry is derived from a study of T cell responses to AZD1222 COVID-19 vaccine. Study-wide results and caveats: Spike was spanned by vaccine-associated CD4 TCRs, with dominance at 160-218 and 743-854. Donors were largely white British and mainly female; clonal diversity was possibly underestimated. None of the repertoires were sampled until the peak T cell response had passed.

The data were produced by immunoSEQ multiplex PCR, yet TCRdb's version contains in-frame clones alone and is incomplete. There are 130,000 to 150,000 clones in the sample; about 92% occur only once, and roughly an eighth lies in the top ten. The CDR3 runs 13 residues. Germline V CDR1 and CDR2: MDHEN, SYDVKM. Trimming left V 9 bases short and J 5 bases short, with 16 bases between. The J gene is TRBJ1-1, the V gene TRBV28; D remains unclear. The sequencing used peripheral blood, collected after recovery from COVID-19. This sequence was found in an adult who had recovered from COVID-19. The CDR3 DNA is TGTGCCAGTTCCCTCCCCCCCGGGACTGAAGCTTTCTTT. Translated: CASSLPPGTEAFF.